This entry lists 18 T cell receptor beta chains sequenced from one sample in a study of cytomegalovirus exposure and HLA in healthy donors. Profiled with immunoSEQ multiplex PCR; TCRdb holds only in-frame clones, not every one. The sample carries around 250,000 clones, 90% recorded once. Sequenced input: PBMCs. The receptors here all came from a woman in her twenties or thirties in good health and CMV-seronegative.

The V and J genes are TRBV27 and TRBJ2-3; tentative D call: TRBD1 (6 bases). The CDR3 contains 15 residues. The germline CDR1 and CDR2 sequences are MNHEY and SMNVEV (reference sequence). Trimming removed 3 bases from V and 2 bases from J, with 12 bases in between. The CDR3 protein is CASSFAGVITDTQYF. As DNA, the CDR3 is TGTGCCAGCAGTTTTGCAGGGGTTATCACAGATACGCAGTATTTT.

The chain joins TRBV4-3 to TRBJ2-3; 12 bases align to TRBD2. This CDR3 is 16 amino acids long. V lost 3 bases, J lost 4 bases, and 5 bases stayed unmatched. Germline CDR1 LGHNA, CDR2 YSLEER. The CDR3, as DNA: TGCGCCAGCAGCCACGGCCTAGCGGGAGGGTCAGATACGCAGTATTTT. It specifies CASSHGLAGGSDTQYF.

CDR3 DNA sequence: TGTGCCAGCACACAATCGCTAGCAGGATACCAAGAGACCCAGTACTTC. It is translated as CASTQSLAGYQETQYF. This chain joins TRBV25-1 and TRBJ2-5, with D possibly TRBD2 on 5 matching bases. Trimming shortened V by 7 bases and J by 0 bases, and 18 bases separated the two germline ends. This CDR3 has 16 amino acids. Germline V CDR1 and CDR2: MGHDK, SYGVNS.

In DNA form, the CDR3 reads TGCGCCAGCAGCCAAGATTCTCTATCCTTCTCCTACGAGCAGTACTTC. It yields the protein CASSQDSLSFSYEQYF. The chain couples TRBV4-1 to TRBJ2-7; no firm D call. V was shortened by 0 bases and J by 0 bases, with 12 bases between the two germline ends. This CDR3 spans 16 amino acids. Germline lookup yields CDR1 MGHRA and CDR2 YSYEKL.

The sample holds a few counts of this clone. V usage is TRBV27 and J usage is TRBJ1-1; D perhaps matches TRBD1 (5 bases). The V gene lost 2 bases and the J gene lost 4 bases, with 8 bases spanning the gap. The germline gives CDR1 MNHEY, CDR2 SMNVEV (reference sequence). The CDR3 is made up of 13 amino acids. CDR3: CASSLGALTEAFF. In DNA, the CDR3 is TGTGCCAGCAGTTTAGGGGCTCTCACTGAAGCTTTCTTT.

V gene TRBV5-6 combines with J gene TRBJ2-7; the D call may be TRBD1 or TRBD2 (6 bases each). The V gene lost 3 bases and the J gene lost 6 bases, with 13 bases spanning the gap. This CDR3 spans 13 amino acids. Germline V lookup: CDR1 SGHDT, CDR2 YYEEEE. The CDR3 here is CASSWGAAGEQYF. CDR3 nucleotides: TGTGCCAGCAGCTGGGGGGCTGCTGGCGAGCAGTACTTC.

This clone was recorded only once. J is TRBJ1-5 and V is TRBV18, with D tentatively TRBD1 (6 bases). V shed 4 bases and J shed 0 bases, with 10 bases lying between them. This CDR3 region has 15 residues. Per the germline V gene, CDR1 is KGHSH and CDR2 is LQKENI. CDR3 region: CASSQDRNSNQPQHF. CDR3 sequence (DNA): TGTGCCAGCTCACAAGACAGGAATAGCAATCAGCCCCAGCATTTT.

The V gene is TRBV11-2, the J gene TRBJ2-3; the D gene is possibly TRBD2 (6 bases). V lost 1 base and J lost 3, with 14 bases in between. Germline V gene lookup returns CDR1 SGHAT and CDR2 FQNNGV. The CDR3 consists of 16 residues. DNA for the CDR3: TGTGCCAGCAGCTTAGTGGTCGGCGGGACGACAGATACGCAGTATTTT. This translates into CASSLVVGGTTDTQYF.

The rearrangement joins TRBV5-1 to TRBJ2-1; 8 nucleotides align to TRBD1. CDR1 is SGHRS, CDR2 YFSETQ, per germline. The CDR3 extends over 15 amino acids. J was trimmed by 7 bases and V by 4 bases; bases with no gene match: 10. CDR3 bases: TGCGCCAGCAGCGCGACCGGGACAGGTGGAAATGAGCAGTTCTTC. Amino acids: CASSATGTGGNEQFF.

V is TRBV6-1 and J is TRBJ2-1; 10 nucleotides line up with TRBD1. The CDR3 spans 15 residues. Germline V CDR1 and CDR2: MNHNS, SASEGT. With V trimmed by 7 bases and J by 7 bases, 10 bases remained unmatched. The CDR3 here is CASTTDRGRGNEQFF. As DNA, the CDR3 is TGTGCCAGCACAACCGACAGGGGGCGAGGGAATGAGCAGTTCTTC.

The chain uses TRBV5-1 and TRBJ1-2; D remains ambiguous. The V end lost 5 bases, the J end lost 1 base, and 12 bases lay between the germline ends. CDR1 is SGHRS, CDR2 YFSETQ, per germline. The CDR3 runs to 14 residues. DNA for the CDR3: TGCGCCAGCAGTCAGGCAGGCTTTAACTATGGCTACACCTTC. Translating gives CASSQAGFNYGYTF. Full variable domain (outside the CDR3, taken from reference TRBV5-1 and TRBJ1-2): KAGVTQTPRYLIKTRGQQVTLSCSPISGHRSVSWYQQTPGQGLQFLFEYFSETQRNKGNFPGRFSGRQFSNSRSEMNVSTLELGDSALYLCASSQAGFNYGYTFGSGTRLTVV.

The V and J genes are TRBV6-6 and TRBJ1-5; D might be TRBD1 (6 bases). Deletions cut 6 bases from V and 9 bases from J, with 15 bases between. The CDR3 spans 13 residues. The V gene's germline CDR1 is MNHNY and CDR2 SVGAGI (reference sequence). The CDR3 region has the DNA TGTGCCAGCAGGATAAACAGGGACGGGCCCCAGCATTTT. Translation gives CASRINRDGPQHF.

This chain connects TRBV4-1 to TRBJ2-5; the match to TRBD1 covers 10 bases. J was trimmed by 5 bases and V by 1 base; bases with no gene match: 10. CDR1 is MGHRA and CDR2 is YSYEKL in the germline V gene. The CDR3 is 17 amino acids. The DNA of the CDR3 is TGCGCCAGCAGCCAAGTGACAGGGGGCGCCTCAAGGGAGACCCAGTACTTC. This gives the protein CASSQVTGGASRETQYF.

This chain uses TRBV6-1 with TRBJ1-2, with 11 bases that match TRBD1. Losses at the gene ends were 4 bases for V and 8 bases for J; bases not matched to a gene: 6. This CDR3 has 14 amino acids. Germline V gives CDR1 MNHNS, CDR2 SASEGT. CDR3 residues: CASSGRDRGFGYTF. The CDR3 DNA is TGTGCCAGCAGTGGGAGGGACAGGGGGTTCGGCTACACCTTC.

The rearrangement joins TRBV19 to TRBJ2-5, with D tentatively TRBD2 (6 bases). V dropped 3 bases and J dropped 3 bases, with 17 bases sitting between them. Germline V gives CDR1 LNHDA, CDR2 SQIVND (reference sequence). The CDR3 extends over 16 amino acids. The CDR3 region has the DNA TGTGCCAGTAGTATGGGTACCGGGTCGGGGGAAGAGACCCAGTACTTC. As protein: CASSMGTGSGEETQYF. Supplemented by reference TRBV19 and TRBJ2-5, the full variable domain reads DGGITQSPKYLFRKEGQNVTLSCEQNLNHDAMYWYRQDPGQGLRLIYYSQIVNDFQKGDIAEGYSVSREKKESFPLTVTSAQKNPTAFYLCASSMGTGSGEETQYFGPGTRLLVL.

This clone has a single count. The chain joins TRBV7-9 to TRBJ2-5; tentatively, D is TRBD1 or TRBD2 (6 bases each). The germline V gene has CDR1 SEHNR and CDR2 FQNEAQ (reference sequence). Between the trimmed V and J ends, which lost 2 bases and 2 bases, there was a span of 12 bases. The CDR3 spans 15 residues. CDR3 sequence: CASSLIRRGQETQYF. CDR3 nucleotide sequence: TGTGCCAGCAGCTTAATCAGGAGGGGGCAAGAGACCCAGTACTTC.

J is TRBJ2-6 and V is TRBV5-6; TRBD1 is a possible D gene (5 bases). Trimming took off 2 bases at V and 3 bases at J, with 6 bases between the two ends. From germline, CDR1 is SGHDT and CDR2 YYEEEE. The CDR3 totals 14 residues. Written as DNA, the CDR3 is TGTGCCAGCAGCTTCAGGGTTGGGGCCAACGTCCTGACTTTC. This sequence encodes CASSFRVGANVLTF.

The V call is TRBV6-1, the J call TRBJ2-7; no clear D. The CDR3 contains 14 residues. Per the germline V gene, CDR1 is MNHNS and CDR2 is SASEGT. Trimming left V 5 bases short and J 0 bases short, with 11 bases between. The CDR3 bases are TGTGCCAGCAGTCCTCTCACGGCCTCCTACGAGCAGTACTTC. Translated: CASSPLTASYEQYF.